This section outlines one TCR beta chain sequence together with its context. The junction and the germline gene differ at one end; a read error may be behind it. The data were taken from a study of blood T cell repertoires in COVID-19. CDR3 length: 11 amino acids. The germline V gene encodes CDR1 KGHDR and CDR2 SFDVKD. Sequenced by immunoSEQ multiplex PCR; TCRdb stores in-frame clones only, minus some. The sample lists 150,000 to 170,000 clones; approximately 80% were seen once. The chain joins TRBV24-1 to TRBJ1-1; possible D gene TRBD1, 5 bases. The sequence was obtained from an older woman with acute or convalescent COVID-19. Sequenced: peripheral blood. CDR3 in amino acids: CATRQNAEAFF. CDR3 nucleotides: TGTGCCACCCGACAGAACGCTGAAGCTTTCTTT.